Reported below is one T cell receptor beta chain. Its target is unknown. The record originates from a study of T-cell memory formation after mild COVID-19. Turning to the study itself: TCR clusters mostly belonged to single donors. Whole-study findings and limits: Shrinking CD4+ clones resided mostly in CM and EM, and CD8+ ones in EMRA. Cross-reactive memory seemingly joined, as some responding clones were found in pre-infection memory.

TCR alpha and TCR beta cDNA libraries with sample barcodes and UMIs came from 5'RACE using constant-segment primers. TCRdb reprocessed the 5' RACE reads with MiXCR, giving one entry per CDR3 protein. The sample consists of more than 400,000 distinct CDR3 sequences, over 15% of them appearing once. The CDR3 extends over 12 amino acids. Germline-derived CDR1 and CDR2 are LNHDA and SQIVND (reference sequence). V shed 4 bases and J shed 2 bases, with 5 bases lying between them. Sequencing was done on a sample of PBMCs or a T cell subset sorted from them (not recorded which). The chain couples TRBV19 to TRBJ1-2; no firm D call. This TCR derives from an adult woman who had mild COVID-19 (a few samples of this study predate the infection). Cell type and time point are not known. CDR3 residues: CASSTKNYGYTF. DNA of the CDR3: TGTGCCAGTAGTACGAAAAACTATGGCTACACCTTC. The whole variable domain, filled in from reference TRBV19 and TRBJ1-2, reads DGGITQSPKYLFRKEGQNVTLSCEQNLNHDAMYWYRQDPGQGLRLIYYSQIVNDFQKGDIAEGYSVSREKKESFPLTVTSAQKNPTAFYLCASSTKNYGYTFGSGTRLTVV.